This record looks at one T cell receptor (beta chain) sequence and its context. The data were produced by immunoSEQ multiplex PCR, yet TCRdb's version contains in-frame clones alone and is incomplete. The sample lists over 2 million clones, just under 95% seen once, with roughly 1% in the top ten. This CDR3 contains 14 residues. The V end lost 6 bases, the J end lost 7 bases, and 18 bases lay between the germline ends. Per the germline V gene, CDR1 is SNHLY and CDR2 is FYNNEI. The sample belongs to a study of shared clonotypes between healthy human individuals. Naive CD8 isolation took CD45RO-negative cells positively selected for CCR7 and excluded terminally differentiated effector memory CD45RA+ cells.

The sequencing input was naive CD8+ T cells sorted from blood. V and J are TRBV2 and TRBJ1-2, with TRBD1 as a possible D gene (5 bases). The sequence was obtained from a man between 18 and 29 years old in good health. The CDR3 region is CASSSGSTETGYTF. For the CDR3, the DNA is TGTGCCAGCAGCAGCGGCTCGACAGAGACTGGCTACACCTTC.